The T cell receptor (beta chain) under discussion was sequenced for a study of shared clonotypes between healthy human individuals. Libraries were prepared by immunoSEQ multiplex PCR; TCRdb keeps only in-frame clonotypes and omits some of them. The sample records some 2,100,000 clones, about 94% being singletons. With respect to this clone: Its antigen is unknown.

Study results and caveats: Generally, naive subsets (rather than memory subsets) showed larger estimated richness. Despite large depth, rarefaction showed incomplete sorted-subset sequencing. The genetic and exposure-history diversity represented was limited by few donors.

This CDR3 comprises 17 residues. Trimming cost V 0 bases and J 4 bases; bases outside gene matches: 9. Germline V lookup: CDR1 KGHSH, CDR2 LQKENI. This receptor was identified in a man aged 18 to 29 in good health. The chain recombines TRBV18 with TRBJ2-5; TRBD2 agrees at 9 bases. Sequencing used naive CD4+ T cells sorted from blood. Subset reported: CD45RA+ positively selected. CDR3 in amino acids: CASSPPTSGPRAETQYF. The CDR3 DNA sequence: TGTGCCAGCTCACCACCGACTAGCGGCCCCCGCGCAGAGACCCAGTACTTC.